This TCR beta chain was documented in a study of blood T cell repertoires in COVID-19 (TCRdb year 2020). Context from the whole study: Collaborator samples came from the United States, Italy and Spain and covered acute and convalescent phases of COVID-19. The material from the prospective study consisted of cDNA or gDNA derived from T cells, B-cell-depleted T cells, or PBMCs. Subjects who had been exposed to COVID-19, were actively infected with it, or had recovered from it provided the deeply sampled blood TCRbeta repertoires that made up the dataset. A freely available public database, intended as a resource for researchers studying the immune response to SARS-CoV-2, is where the repertoires were released. The samples were drawn from two sources: the first 160 participants of the ongoing ImmuneRACE study, and some 1,300 subjects contributed by 6 global collaborators. Nearly every sample came with metadata listing a de-identified subject ID, COVID-19 status, age in years and sex. Where available, HLA class I and class II types were taken from metadata supplied by the sample provider and were not determined by assay-based typing.

Compared with germline, V lacks 6 bases and J lacks 8 bases; bases without a gene match: 20. The germline V gene encodes CDR1 LNHDA and CDR2 SQIVND (reference sequence). Its CDR3 holds 17 amino acids, cysteine through phenylalanine. Only the CDR3 part of the read is kept: 51 bases, read in frame from the first base. The immunoSEQ Assay, a bias-controlled multiplex PCR, was used to amplify TCRbeta CDR3 regions from genomic DNA. The authors processed their data as follows. Within the assay, amplification of reference gene primers was used to estimate how many nucleated cells each sample contained. To quantify the absolute abundance of each unique TCRbeta CDR3 rearrangement, sequence reads were collapsed and filtered. For each sample, productive Simpson clonality was calculated as the square root of Simpson's diversity index over productive rearrangements. The immuneACCESS repertoire file appears here via TCRdb, limited to in-frame rearrangements. These files lack a portion of the clones; in checked studies, under half of the deficit traces to unresolved V genes, and the cause of the others is not known. For V, J and clone size, that table is used; D and trimming come from the DNA. The sample yields about 190,000 clones; about 83% were counted once. The ten largest clones add up to more than 3% of the sample.

This clone was detected only a few times. There is no known antigen for this receptor. No much larger clone exists at a distance of one base, and base qualities are not known. What the research found in general, with its limitations: How much clinical and demographic metadata was included differed by source and by participant, and the metadata was provided uncurated.

Participants in the prospective study were aged about 18 to 95 years, lived in some 24 United States geographic areas, and enrolled through a virtual design. To assign participants to cohorts, the prospective study relied on clinical history that participants themselves reported in a screening survey and a study questionnaire. Exposed participants had been in contact, within 2 weeks of entering the study, with a person who had a PCR-confirmed or clinician-diagnosed case of COVID-19. In the prospective study, whole blood, serum and a nasopharyngeal or oropharyngeal swab were collected from each participant by mobile phlebotomists. Over a roughly 2-month period, participants in the prospective study had the option of providing additional blood draws and questionnaires. Before DNA extraction, prospective study blood samples were shipped either frozen or at room temperature.

The sequencing input was PBMCs or T cells enriched from blood (not recorded which). Recombination joined TRBV19 with TRBJ1-2, and TRBD1 matches 8 of the central bases. The clonotype originates from a woman aged 25 to 39 who had been exposed to COVID-19. The CDR3 here reads CASSRSGTGVPVGGYTF. The DNA reads TGTGCCAGTAGCAGATCCGGGACAGGCGTCCCCGTTGGCGGCTACACCTTC.